This T cell receptor beta chain was captured in a study of blood T cells in healthy people across ages. CDR3 length equals 13 residues. From germline, CDR1 is SGHDN and CDR2 FVKESK. The V end was cut by 3 bases, the J end by 5 bases, with 7 bases between. A sample-barcoded 5' primer and a J-beta primer mix were used in a second PCR of about 7 to 12 cycles. Each cDNA molecule, via a template-switch adaptor with 12 random nucleotides, was tagged. Via MiXCR, TCRdb re-called the 5' RACE reads, giving one row per CDR3 protein. The sample consists of under 1,100,000 distinct CDR3 sequences, under 30% of them appearing once. The sample was also reused in another study, on T cells of mothers and their children. That paper notes: Relative to unrelated pairs, biologically related mother-child dyads exhibited marginally greater, non-significant overlap.

The sequence came from a girl aged 2-15 years in good health. This rearrangement joins TRBV14 to TRBJ2-2; D is uncertain. The sample consisted of blood. This CDR3 reads CASSQALTGELFF. The DNA for the CDR3 is TGTGCCAGCAGCCAGGCTCTTACCGGGGAGCTGTTTTTT.